The present T cell receptor beta chain was sequenced within a study of cytomegalovirus exposure and HLA in healthy donors. The PCR made use of 60 Vbeta and 13 Jbeta primers. The assay was immunoSEQ multiplex PCR, and TCRdb's table has in-frame clones only and misses some. The repertoire holds fewer than 200,000 clones, around 80% seen once, with 1.5% to 2% in the top ten. The count of this clone is one. The CDR3 runs to 14 residues. The germline V gene encodes CDR1 MDHEN and CDR2 SYDVKM. V was pared by 8 bases and J by 6 bases, with 11 bases of the junction left unmatched. The receptor was isolated from a man aged 35 to 55 in good health and CMV-seropositive. This sequence joins TRBV28 and TRBJ2-7; 9 nucleotides line up with TRBD1. The sequenced material came from PBMCs. The CDR3 sequence: CASWSYRGHGEQYF. CDR3 in DNA: TGTGCCAGCTGGTCCTACAGGGGGCATGGCGAGCAGTACTTC.